This T cell receptor beta chain emerged from a study of blood T cells in healthy people across ages. With regard to this clonotype: The target antigen is unknown.

Then a second PCR, running roughly 7 to 11 cycles, was carried out with a sample-barcoded 5' primer and a J-beta primer mix. Template switching added a 12-random-nucleotide identifier to every cDNA molecule. TCRdb processed the 5' RACE reads anew with MiXCR; each CDR3 protein has one entry. The sample holds 600,000 to 800,000 distinct CDR3 sequences; around 52% are singletons and the top ten take about 14%. Study-wide findings and caveats: Getting older went along with TCR beta diversity per million T cells dropping roughly linearly.

Losses at the gene ends were 4 bases for V and 11 bases for J; bases not matched to a gene: 18. This CDR3 is 16 amino acids long. Germline assignment: CDR1 SGHRS and CDR2 YFSETQ. The sequence derives from a woman over 75 in good health. The chain carries TRBV5-1 and TRBJ2-5, with 9 bases identical to TRBD1. Sequenced: blood. The CDR3 region is CASSISPGTGYNEQYF. Here the CDR3 DNA reads TGCGCCAGCAGCATCTCTCCCGGGACAGGGTACAATGAGCAGTACTTC.